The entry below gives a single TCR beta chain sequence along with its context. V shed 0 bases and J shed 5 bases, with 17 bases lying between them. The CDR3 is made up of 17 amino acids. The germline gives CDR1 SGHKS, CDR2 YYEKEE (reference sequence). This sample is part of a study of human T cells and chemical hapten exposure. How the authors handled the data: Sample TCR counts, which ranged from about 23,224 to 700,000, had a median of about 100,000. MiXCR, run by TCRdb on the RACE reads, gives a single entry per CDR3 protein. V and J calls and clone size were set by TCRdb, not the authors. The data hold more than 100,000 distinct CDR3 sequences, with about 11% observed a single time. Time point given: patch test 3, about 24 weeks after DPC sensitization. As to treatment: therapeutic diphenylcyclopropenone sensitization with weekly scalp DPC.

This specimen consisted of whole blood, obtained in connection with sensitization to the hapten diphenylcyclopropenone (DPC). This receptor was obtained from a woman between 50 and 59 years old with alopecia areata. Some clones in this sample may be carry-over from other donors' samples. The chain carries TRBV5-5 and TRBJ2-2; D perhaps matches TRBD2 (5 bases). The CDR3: CASSLVARELRTGELFF. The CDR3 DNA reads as TGTGCCAGCAGCTTGGTGGCGAGGGAACTGAGGACCGGGGAGCTGTTTTTT.